This T cell receptor (beta chain) was profiled in a study of shared clonotypes between healthy human individuals. For the study at large: Every donor yielded three CD4 naive, three CD4 memory, two CD8 naive and one CD8 memory plate. Study results and caveats: Sharing across four donors was seen in around 5% of naive CD4 clonotypes.

Deep-level assay runs were performed. Source study methods: In the immunoSEQ data, sequences were junction-only and lacked quality scores, so filtering differed. Sequencing used immunoSEQ multiplex PCR; TCRdb keeps in-frame clones, though not all of them. Clonal size and the V and J genes are those of that table, whereas D and trimming came from the DNA. The sample shows about 1,900,000 clones, around 96% of them seen only once. Naive CD8 cells lacked CD45RO, underwent positive selection for CCR7 and left out terminally differentiated effector memory CD45RA+ cells. Turning to this clone: Its matching antigen is unknown.

The germline V and J ends were trimmed by 2 bases and 3 bases, with 6 bases remaining between them. CDR3 length equals 12 residues. Germline CDR1 and CDR2: SGHRS and YFSETQ. Sequencing input: naive CD8+ T cells sorted from blood. This receptor was taken from a man aged 18 to 29 in good health. The rearrangement uses TRBV5-1 and TRBJ2-7; D gene unclear. The CDR3 coding sequence is TGCGCCAGCAGCTTTTGGGACTACGAGCAGTACTTC. Translation gives CASSFWDYEQYF. The whole variable domain, filled in from reference TRBV5-1 and TRBJ2-7, reads KAGVTQTPRYLIKTRGQQVTLSCSPISGHRSVSWYQQTPGQGLQFLFEYFSETQRNKGNFPGRFSGRQFSNSRSEMNVSTLELGDSALYLCASSFWDYEQYFGPGTRLTVT.